The 29 T cell receptor beta chains in this list originate from one sample, sequenced in a study of T cell clonotyping in hematopoietic cell transplantation. Using immunoSEQ multiplex PCR, the repertoire was profiled, and TCRdb retains in-frame clones only, with some absent. In the table there are 4,500 to 5,500 clones, about four fifths of which are singletons. Sequencing used peripheral blood mononuclear cells, obtained 30 days after allogeneic stem cell transplant. Source of these receptors: a male patient in his sixties or seventies who had an allogeneic stem cell transplant from an unrelated donor, so the T cells may come from the graft donor. Some clones in this sample may be carry-over from other donors' samples.

The CDR3 protein is CASRAPGLPTYNEQFF. CDR3 in DNA: TGTGCCAGCAGGGCCCCGGGACTGCCAACCTACAATGAGCAGTTCTTC. V usage is TRBV7-2 and J usage is TRBJ2-1; possible D gene TRBD2, 6 bases. The CDR3 is made up of 16 amino acids. Germline assignment: CDR1 SGHTA and CDR2 FQGNSA. V was trimmed by 6 bases and J by 2 bases, leaving 17 bases between them. The entire variable domain, with the rest obtained from reference TRBV7-2 and TRBJ2-1, is as follows: GAGVSQSPSNKVTEKGKDVELRCDPISGHTALYWYRQSLGQGLEFLIYFQGNSAPDKSGLPSDRFSAERTGGSVSTLTIQRTQQEDSAVYLCASRAPGLPTYNEQFFGPGTRLTVL.

V usage is TRBV6-6 and J usage is TRBJ1-2; D might be TRBD1 (6 bases). The length of the CDR3 is 14 residues. CDR1 is MNHNY, CDR2 SVGAGI, per germline (reference sequence). V shed 5 bases and J shed 7 bases, with 17 bases lying between them. The CDR3 loop reads CASSPDRSEAGYTF. CDR3 nucleotide sequence: TGTGCCAGCAGTCCCGACAGGTCCGAGGCTGGCTACACCTTC.

The rearrangement joins TRBV7-8 to TRBJ1-5, with D perhaps matching TRBD1 (5 bases). The germline V and J ends were trimmed by 1 base and 10 bases, with 23 bases remaining between them. Germline V gene lookup returns CDR1 SGHVS and CDR2 FQNEAQ. The CDR3 is 17 residues long. The CDR3 loop is CASSLGRGTAFLNPQHF. CDR3 in DNA: TGTGCCAGCAGCTTAGGTCGAGGGACGGCATTTCTAAATCCCCAGCATTTT. Based on the CDR3 plus reference TRBV7-8 and TRBJ1-5, the full variable domain is GAGVSQSPRYKVAKRGQDVALRCDPISGHVSLFWYQQALGQGPEFLTYFQNEAQLDKSGLPSDRFFAERPEGSVSTLKIQRTQQEDSAVYLCASSLGRGTAFLNPQHFGDGTRLSIL.

This rearrangement joins TRBV30 to TRBJ1-6, with a tentative D call TRBD1 (6 bases). This CDR3 has 13 residues. CDR1 is GTSNPN and CDR2 is SVGIG in the germline V gene (reference sequence). V was pared by 4 bases and J by 6 bases, with 10 bases between. The CDR3 DNA is TGTGCCTGGAAAGGACAGCCTAATTCACCCCTCCACTTT. Amino acid sequence: CAWKGQPNSPLHF.

The chain uses TRBV6-1 and TRBJ2-7, with TRBD1 matching over 9 bases. Germline V gene data show CDR1 as MNHNS and CDR2 as SASEGT. The CDR3 loop spans 19 amino acids. V gave up 3 bases and J gave up 2 bases; unmatched junction bases: 17. CDR3 sequence: CASSDFLTTTGGFTYEQYF. The CDR3 DNA reads as TGTGCCAGCAGTGATTTCCTGACCACGACAGGGGGTTTTACCTACGAGCAGTACTTC.

The rearrangement links TRBV9 to TRBJ1-4; tentative D call: TRBD1 (5 bases). V was shortened by 5 bases and J by 3 bases, with 14 bases between the two germline ends. Germline-derived CDR1 and CDR2 are SGDLS and YYNGEE. This CDR3 region has 15 residues. The CDR3 coding sequence is TGTGCCAGCAGTACCACCGCAGGGCCTAATGAAAAACTGTTTTTT. It codes for CASSTTAGPNEKLFF.

The genes are TRBV11-2 and TRBJ1-2, with 8 positions matching TRBD1. CDR3 length: 15 amino acids. Germline loops: CDR1 SGHAT, CDR2 FQNNGV. V lost 0 bases to trimming and J lost 4 bases; unmatched junction nucleotides: 4. The CDR3 nucleotides read TGTGCCAGCAGCTTAGATGTGGACAGGGCCTATGGCTACACCTTC. It codes for CASSLDVDRAYGYTF.

The table lists this clone with a count of one. CDR3 in amino acids: CASSLVQGAGYTF. The CDR3 nucleotides are TGTGCCAGCAGCTTAGTACAGGGGGCGGGCTACACCTTC. The V gene is TRBV7-2, the J gene TRBJ1-2, with 9 bases lining up with TRBD1. Germline V lookup: CDR1 SGHTA, CDR2 FQGNSA. The V gene end was trimmed by 1 base and the J gene end by 8 bases; junction bases not matched to a gene: 2. This CDR3 is 13 amino acids long. Drawing the rest from reference TRBV7-2 and TRBJ1-2, the complete variable domain is GAGVSQSPSNKVTEKGKDVELRCDPISGHTALYWYRQSLGQGLEFLIYFQGNSAPDKSGLPSDRFSAERTGGSVSTLTIQRTQQEDSAVYLCASSLVQGAGYTFGSGTRLTVV.

The genes are TRBV6-5 and TRBJ1-1; D uncertain. Per germline, CDR1 MNHEY and CDR2 SVGAGI. This CDR3 has 11 residues. Between the trimmed V and J ends, which lost 2 bases and 7 bases, there was a span of 5 bases. The CDR3 DNA reads as TGTGCCAGCAGTTACAGGGATGAAGCTTTCTTT. This translates into CASSYRDEAFF.

The V gene is TRBV5-8, the J gene TRBJ1-5; D might be TRBD1 (6 bases). CDR1 is SGHTS, CDR2 YDEGEE, per germline. The CDR3 is 13 residues long. V was shortened by 7 bases and J by 5 bases, with 13 bases between the two germline ends. CDR3 DNA sequence: TGTGCCAGCGGACAGACGAGAGATCAGCCCCAGCATTTT. It codes for CASGQTRDQPQHF.

The chain joins TRBV9 to TRBJ2-5; TRBD2 aligns across 11 bases. The CDR3 length is 15 residues. The germline V gene has CDR1 SGDLS and CDR2 YYNGEE. V lost 4 bases, J lost 1 base, and 3 bases stayed unmatched. CDR3 DNA sequence: TGTGCCAGCAGCCCAGGGACTAGCGGCCAAGAGACCCAGTACTTC. It yields the protein CASSPGTSGQETQYF.

The table lists this clone with a count of one. The chain is built from TRBV30 and TRBJ2-6, with D possibly matching TRBD2 (5 bases). CDR3 length equals 14 residues. The V end was cut by 0 bases, the J end by 5 bases, with 8 bases between. Germline values: CDR1 GTSNPN, CDR2 SVGIG (reference sequence). The CDR3 spells CAWSVGRWANVLTF. The CDR3 DNA reads TGTGCCTGGAGTGTAGGGAGATGGGCCAACGTCCTGACTTTC.

The chain recombines TRBV5-1 with TRBJ2-7; no reliable D call. The V gene lost 1 base and the J gene lost 4 bases, with 3 bases spanning the gap. This CDR3 has 11 amino acids. Germline-derived CDR1 and CDR2 are SGHRS and YFSETQ. CDR3 DNA sequence: TGCGCCAGCAGCTTGAATTACGAGCAGTACTTC. Translation gives CASSLNYEQYF.

The chain combines TRBV2 with TRBJ1-4; 7 bases map to TRBD1. Germline V lookup: CDR1 SNHLY, CDR2 FYNNEI. This CDR3 spans 16 amino acids. The V gene end was trimmed by 7 bases and the J gene end by 5 bases; junction bases not matched to a gene: 13. The CDR3, as DNA: TGTGCCAGCAAACGTAGTAAGGGGGCCTGGAATGAAAAACTGTTTTTT. Translated: CASKRSKGAWNEKLFF.

The chain has TRBV5-4 and TRBJ1-2, with 9 bases aligning to TRBD1. The J segment lost 4 bases and the V segment lost 4 bases, leaving 8 bases of the junction unmatched. Per the germline V gene, CDR1 is SGHNT and CDR2 is YYREEE (reference sequence). This CDR3 spans 15 amino acids. CDR3 residues: CASSQGTGGGYGYTF. In nucleotides, the CDR3 is TGTGCCAGCAGCCAGGGAACAGGGGGCGGCTATGGCTACACCTTC.

The V and J genes are TRBV29-1 and TRBJ2-2; D assignment may be TRBD1 or TRBD2 (5 bases each). CDR3 length: 17 residues. V was pared by 4 bases and J by 3 bases, with 21 bases between. Germline V gives CDR1 SQVTM, CDR2 ANQGSEA. Written as DNA, the CDR3 is TGCAGCGTTGGAGGGGCCGGGCCTCAAGGGGACACCGGGGAGCTGTTTTTT. The encoded protein is CSVGGAGPQGDTGELFF.

The chain has TRBV11-3 and TRBJ2-5, with 7 bases matching TRBD1. CDR1 and CDR2 from the germline V gene are SGHNT and YENEEA. The V and J ends lost 5 bases and 4 bases, in that order; junction bases with no gene match: 10. The CDR3 is 15 amino acids. CDR3 coding DNA: TGTGCCAGCAGCCGCGGACAGGAATTGGTAGAGACCCAGTACTTC. It specifies CASSRGQELVETQYF.

The V gene is TRBV4-1, the J gene TRBJ2-5; possible D gene TRBD2, 6 bases. This CDR3 spans 15 amino acids. The V gene's germline CDR1 is MGHRA and CDR2 YSYEKL. V dropped 0 bases and J dropped 4 bases, with 12 bases sitting between them. The DNA for the CDR3 is TGCGCCAGCAGCCAAGACTCCTTGGGGGGAGAGACCCAGTACTTC. Translated, it gives CASSQDSLGGETQYF.

This clone was detected only once. V usage is TRBV11-1 and J usage is TRBJ2-5; no clear D gene. The V gene's germline CDR1 is SGHAT and CDR2 FQDESV (reference sequence). This CDR3 is 13 amino acids long. V was cut by 5 bases and J by 0 bases, with 7 bases left in between. CDR3 in DNA: TGTGCCAGCAGCCGAGACTACCAAGAGACCCAGTACTTC. As protein: CASSRDYQETQYF.

The genes are TRBV30 and TRBJ2-5, with 7 nucleotides matching TRBD2. The germline gives CDR1 GTSNPN, CDR2 SVGIG (reference sequence). The CDR3 is 14 amino acids. Trimming took 0 bases from V and 7 from J; bases not matched to a gene: 8. This chain's CDR3 is CAWSVSPWEGTQYF. CDR3 coding DNA: TGTGCCTGGAGTGTGAGCCCCTGGGAGGGGACCCAGTACTTC.

This chain connects TRBV11-2 to TRBJ1-2, with TRBD1 as a possible D gene (5 bases). CDR1 is SGHAT, CDR2 FQNNGV, per germline. This CDR3 comprises 15 residues. V was clipped by 5 bases and J by 8 bases, with 21 bases between them. The CDR3 DNA sequence: TGTGCCAGCAGCCCAGGGACGGCCTCATTTAGCGGCTACACCTTC. This translates into CASSPGTASFSGYTF.

CDR3 nucleotides: TGCAGTGCGCCCATTCAGACCCAGTACTTC. This encodes CSAPIQTQYF. The chain combines TRBV20-1 with TRBJ2-5; D uncertain. Deletions cut 6 bases from V and 6 bases from J, with 8 bases between. Germline CDR1 and CDR2: DFQATT and SNEGSKA (reference sequence). CDR3 length: 10 residues.

The J gene is TRBJ2-1, the V gene TRBV7-9; D ambiguous. CDR1 is SEHNR and CDR2 is FQNEAQ in the germline V gene (reference sequence). The CDR3 has 15 residues. With 5 bases removed from V and 4 bases from J, the gap between germline ends came to 15 bases. Here the CDR3 reads CASSPSELGYNEQFF. Here the CDR3 DNA reads TGTGCCAGCAGCCCGAGTGAGCTCGGATACAATGAGCAGTTCTTC.

This clone was seen only once. Here the CDR3 reads CASQDLSSGNTIYF. The DNA for the CDR3 is TGTGCCAGCCAGGATCTTAGCTCTGGAAACACCATATATTTT. The V and J genes are TRBV27 and TRBJ1-3; no reliable D call. Trimming removed 8 bases at V and 0 bases at J, with 11 bases between. Germline V gene sequence: CDR1 MNHEY, CDR2 SMNVEV (reference sequence). This CDR3 comprises 14 residues.

This sequence joins TRBV28 and TRBJ2-5; 9 nucleotides match TRBD1. The CDR3 runs to 16 residues. The trim removed 5 bases at V and 1 base at J, leaving 8 bases unmatched. Germline V gene sequence: CDR1 MDHEN, CDR2 SYDVKM. The CDR3 region is CASSTAGQGVQETQYF. The CDR3 DNA is TGTGCCAGCAGTACCGCGGGACAGGGAGTCCAAGAGACCCAGTACTTC.

The chain uses TRBV6-5 and TRBJ2-5, with D possibly being TRBD1 (5 bases). The assigned J gene may be wrong: the sequence end matches TRBJ2-7 better. The CDR3 is 13 amino acids. Germline V CDR1 and CDR2: MNHEY, SVGAGI. Here the CDR3 reads CASSGQLINEQYF. Written as DNA, the CDR3 is TGTGCCAGCAGCGGACAATTAATCAACGAGCAGTACTTC.

The rearrangement links TRBV4-1 to TRBJ1-5; D is possibly TRBD1 (5 bases). V dropped 0 bases and J dropped 3 bases, with 21 bases sitting between them. The CDR3 loop spans 19 amino acids. From germline, CDR1 is MGHRA and CDR2 YSYEKL. The CDR3 loop reads CASSQEAGAGPSHNQPQHF. Written as DNA, the CDR3 is TGCGCCAGCAGCCAAGAAGCCGGGGCAGGGCCTTCCCACAATCAGCCCCAGCATTTT.

V gene TRBV30 combines with J gene TRBJ2-1; D is unresolved. Trimming took off 1 base at V and 4 bases at J, with 8 bases between the two ends. CDR1 and CDR2 from the germline V gene are GTSNPN and SVGIG (reference sequence). The CDR3 runs to 13 residues. DNA of the CDR3: TGTGCCTGGAGTGGATGGCTTTACAATGAGCAGTTCTTC. This codes for CAWSGWLYNEQFF.

The J gene is TRBJ1-1, the V gene TRBV29-1, with 7 positions matching TRBD1. Germline trimming cut 4 bases from V and 1 base from J; bases unmatched to any gene: 6. This CDR3 is 14 amino acids long. Germline V gives CDR1 SQVTM, CDR2 ANQGSEA. The CDR3 loop is CSVGPRGSNTEAFF. The CDR3 coding sequence is TGCAGCGTTGGCCCCAGGGGGTCGAACACTGAAGCTTTCTTT.